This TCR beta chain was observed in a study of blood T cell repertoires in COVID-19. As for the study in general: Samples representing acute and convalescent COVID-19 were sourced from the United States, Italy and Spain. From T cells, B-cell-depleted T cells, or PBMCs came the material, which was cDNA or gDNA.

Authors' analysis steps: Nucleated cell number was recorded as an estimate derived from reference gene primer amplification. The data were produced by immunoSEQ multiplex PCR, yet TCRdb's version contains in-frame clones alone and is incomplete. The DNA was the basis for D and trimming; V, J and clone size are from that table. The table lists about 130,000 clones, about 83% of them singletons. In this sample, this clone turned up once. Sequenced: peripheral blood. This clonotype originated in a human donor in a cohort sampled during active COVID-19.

The DNA for the CDR3 is TGTGCCAGCAGCTTCGGCACCCCTCGGACTAGCCAGGACGAGACCCAGTACTTC. The encoded protein is CASSFGTPRTSQDETQYF. The chain is built from TRBV5-5 and TRBJ2-5; the match to TRBD2 covers 8 bases. The CDR3 has 18 amino acids. The germline gives CDR1 SGHKS, CDR2 YYEKEE (reference sequence). The V and J ends lost 2 bases and 5 bases, in that order; junction bases with no gene match: 17.